This TCR beta chain emerged from a study of blood T cell repertoires in COVID-19. Study at large: Italy, Spain and the United States were the sources of the convalescent and acute COVID-19 samples.

Germline V gene lookup returns CDR1 SNHLY and CDR2 FYNNEI. Germline trimming cut 3 bases from V and 4 bases from J; bases unmatched to any gene: 6. The CDR3 spans 15 residues. Profiling relied on immunoSEQ multiplex PCR, and the TCRdb table lists in-frame clones only, not all of them. In the table there are 180,000 or so clones, 85% to 90% of which are singletons. The gene calls are TRBV2 and TRBJ1-5; 7 bases are a match to TRBD1. The sequence was collected from a woman older than 75 in a cohort sampled during active or convalescent COVID-19. Input material: peripheral blood. CDR3 sequence: CASSDRQGMNQPQHF. The CDR3 DNA sequence: TGTGCCAGCAGTGATCGACAGGGTATGAATCAGCCCCAGCATTTT.